A selection of T cell receptor beta chains follows, all from one sample in a study of blood T cell repertoires in COVID-19. Clones were sequenced by immunoSEQ multiplex PCR, and TCRdb holds only the in-frame ones, with some missing. Of 210,000 or so clones listed, approximately 80% were seen once; the top ten hold about 4%. Sequencing input: PBMCs or T cells enriched from blood (not recorded which). The receptors shown here come from a man under 40 with acute COVID-19. CDR3s include the opening cysteine and the closing phenylalanine or tryptophan. Fields, in order: J gene, clone size, D gene, V gene, CDR3 protein, CDR3 DNA. A D gene is named only where the DNA matches it firmly. A row's size may be missing; if present it is once, few, many or a size class.

TRBJ2-2,-,-,TRBV4-1,CASSQVEGRGGELFF,TGCGCCAGCAGCCAAGTTGAAGGCAGGGGCGGGGAGCTGTTTTTT
TRBJ1-1,-,TRBD1,TRBV28,CASSLLLTGAEAFF,TGTGCCAGCAGTTTATTACTGACAGGGGCTGAAGCTTTCTTT
TRBJ2-2,-,TRBD1,TRBV3-1/TRBV3-2,CATKGQGGTGELFF,TGTGCCACCAAGGGACAGGGCGGAACCGGGGAGCTGTTTTTT
TRBJ1-1,-,TRBD1,TRBV14,CASSQHRGDTEAFF,TGTGCCAGCAGCCAACACAGGGGGGACACTGAAGCTTTCTTT
TRBJ1-1,-,TRBD1,TRBV7-3,CASSLYSRGQGNTEAFF,TGTGCCAGCAGCTTATATAGTCGGGGACAGGGGAACACTGAAGCTTTCTTT
TRBJ1-1,-,-,TRBV5-4,CASSLGGNTEAFF,TGTGCCAGCAGCCTGGGCGGGAACACTGAAGCTTTCTTT
TRBJ1-5,-,-,TRBV6-5,CASSYSKSSNQPQHF,TGTGCCAGCAGTTACTCAAAGAGCAGCAATCAGCCCCAGCATTTT
TRBJ1-5,-,TRBD1,TRBV5-4,CASSRDREGPQHF,TGTGCCAGCAGCCGGGACAGGGAGGGGCCCCAGCATTTT
TRBJ1-4,-,-,TRBV9,CASSVGGEGEKLFF,TGTGCCAGCAGCGTAGGGGGAGAGGGCGAAAAACTGTTTTTT
TRBJ1-6,-,-,TRBV27,CASSSGGASSYNSPLHF,TGTGCCAGCAGTTCTGGTGGGGCAAGCTCCTATAATTCACCCCTCCACTTT
TRBJ1-1,few,-,TRBV10-2,CASSDWGLNTEAFF,TGCGCCAGCAGTGATTGGGGCTTGAACACTGAAGCTTTCTTT
TRBJ2-1,-,-,TRBV5-1,CASGGDNSYNEQFF,TGCGCCAGCGGGGGGGACAACTCCTACAATGAGCAGTTCTTC
TRBJ1-2,-,TRBD1,TRBV5-1,CASSLEAGGLYGYTF,TGCGCCAGCAGCTTGGAGGCAGGGGGTCTCTATGGCTACACCTTC
TRBJ1-2,-,-,TRBV4-1,CASFTGLAGGYTF,TGCGCCAGTTTTACAGGCTTGGCAGGGGGCTACACCTTC
TRBJ1-2,-,-,TRBV5-5,CASTRYGDYGYTF,TGTGCCAGCACACGTTATGGAGACTATGGCTACACCTTC
TRBJ2-7,-,TRBD2,TRBV2,CASSGGGHEQYF,TGTGCCAGCAGTGGGGGAGGGCACGAGCAGTACTTC
TRBJ1-1,-,TRBD1,TRBV29-1,CSPETLGQGIAFF,TGCAGCCCCGAAACTCTGGGACAGGGTATAGCTTTCTTT
TRBJ1-2,-,TRBD1,TRBV11-2,CASSSSLDRAGGYTF,TGTGCCAGCAGCTCATCCTTGGACAGGGCAGGGGGCTACACCTTC
TRBJ1-2,-,-,TRBV6-1,CASSEGRGIGYTF,TGTGCCAGCAGTGAAGGAAGGGGAATCGGCTACACCTTC
TRBJ2-1,-,TRBD2,TRBV19,CATSLWGTKAGGLGGEQFF,TGTGCCACCTCTCTGTGGGGAACTAAGGCGGGGGGGCTTGGTGGTGAGCAGTTCTTC
TRBJ1-1,few,TRBD1,TRBV18,CASSPRFGQGSTEAFF,TGTGCCAGCTCACCAAGATTCGGACAGGGGAGCACTGAAGCTTTCTTT
TRBJ2-2,-,TRBD2,TRBV29-1,CSAFAGSGGNTGELFF,TGCAGCGCATTTGCGGGCAGCGGGGGGAACACCGGGGAGCTGTTTTTT
TRBJ2-7,-,-,TRBV9,CASSVGGISYEQYF,TGTGCCAGCAGCGTAGGAGGTATCTCCTACGAGCAGTACTTC
TRBJ1-2,-,-,TRBV27,CASSPTGLRGYTF,TGTGCCAGCAGTCCTACAGGGCTGCGGGGCTACACCTTC
TRBJ1-5,-,-,TRBV28,CASTPGSPNQPQHF,TGTGCCAGCACCCCGGGGTCGCCCAATCAGCCCCAGCATTTT